This T cell receptor (beta chain) appears in the sequencing data of a study of T cells in Graves' hyperthyroidism and ophthalmopathy. Study overall: Upon initial diagnosis and before any treatment, peripheral blood was collected. Study conclusions and caveats: The model predicted ophthalmopathy a median around 6.5 months before onset. Most clonotypes expanded in thyroid above 0.001 were likewise present in blood.

This clonotype was seen only a few times. Its antigen is not known. The study included ophthalmopathy patients with Clinical Activity Score at least 3, NOSPECS grade at least 4 and duration under 3 months. RNA transcripts provided the source from which TCR beta CDR3 regions were amplified. The TCR CDR3 was amplified in a first-round RT-PCR using the HTBI primer set. Each CDR3 protein gets one entry after TCRdb re-called the multiplex PCR reads with MiXCR. Among some 300,000 distinct CDR3 sequences listed, around 20% were seen once. The ends lost 6 bases at V and 7 bases at J; junction bases unmatched: 13. Germline V gene lookup returns CDR1 MNHNS and CDR2 SASEGT. This CDR3 contains 15 residues.

Sequenced input: blood. This clonotype was sampled from a man between 45 and 60 years old with Graves' ophthalmopathy. The chain uses TRBV6-1 and TRBJ2-7; TRBD1 aligns across 9 bases. The CDR3 DNA reads as TGTGCCAGCAGCCCCGGGACAGGGTGGGCTGCGGAGCAGTACTTC. It codes for CASSPGTGWAAEQYF.